Listed below are T cell receptor beta chains from one sample, sequenced in a study of blood T cell repertoires in COVID-19. Clones were sequenced by immunoSEQ multiplex PCR, and TCRdb holds only the in-frame ones, with some missing. The sample lists under 150,000 clones; around 85% were seen once. The source material was peripheral blood. The receptor source for this set is a man aged 45-60 years with acute or convalescent COVID-19. Each CDR3 is given with its conserved first and last residue. Each record gives: clone size, J gene, V gene, D gene, CDR3 DNA, CDR3 protein. A D gene is named only where the DNA matches it firmly. For some rows the clone size is stated as once, few or many, or as a class when expanded; others skip it.

-	TRBJ2-2	TRBV11-2	-	TGTGCCAGCAGCTACAGGGACGGTAGCACCGGGGAGCTGTTTTTT	CASSYRDGSTGELFF
-	TRBJ1-3	TRBV3-1/TRBV3-2	-	TGTGCCAGCAGCCAAGAACCAGAAGCTGGAAACACCATATATTTT	CASSQEPEAGNTIYF
-	TRBJ1-4	TRBV5-4	TRBD1	TGTGCCAGCAGCCCGGACGACAGGGGTGGTGAAAAACTGTTTTTT	CASSPDDRGGEKLFF
-	TRBJ2-2	TRBV11-2	-	TGTGCCAGCAGCTTAGAAGTGGACTGGGTTACCGGGGAGCTGTTTTTT	CASSLEVDWVTGELFF
once	TRBJ2-3	TRBV25-1	TRBD2	TGTGCCAGCAGTGAATCCTCAGGGCGGGGGAATGGAAATACGCAGTATTTT	CASSESSGRGNGNTQYF
-	TRBJ2-1	TRBV29-1	TRBD2	TGCAGCGTCTGGACTAGCCTCCCCACGAATGAGCAGTTCTTC	CSVWTSLPTNEQFF
once	TRBJ2-3	TRBV7-3	-	TGTGCCAGCAGCTTAGAAAGGGACTCTAGCACAGATACGCAGTATTTT	CASSLERDSSTDTQYF
-	TRBJ2-3	TRBV27	-	TGTGCCAGCATCACCAGGCGGAGCGGGCTGAGAGATACGCAGTATTTT	CASITRRSGLRDTQYF
-	TRBJ2-4	TRBV7-2	TRBD1	TGTGCCAGCAGCCTTGCTCTGGGACAGCGTAAAAACATTCAGTACTTC	CASSLALGQRKNIQYF
-	TRBJ2-3	TRBV24-1	-	TGTGCCACCAGCGGCGGGGGCCCCACAGATACGCAGTATTTT	CATSGGGPTDTQYF